Sequencing of this T cell receptor (beta chain) was carried out in a study of post-analysis software for immune sequencing data. Study-wide findings and caveats: Roughly five TRBV segments, including TRBV5-6, TRBV5-1 and TRBV20-1, were more frequent in patients than controls. Controls showed significantly higher normalized Chao1 diversity than did multiple sclerosis patients. F measure clustering grouped samples strongly by preparation batch.

The V segment lost 3 bases and the J segment 8 bases; nucleotides outside the gene matches: 13. CDR3 length: 16 residues. Germline V gene data show CDR1 as MNHEY and CDR2 as SMNVEV (reference sequence). As to this clonotype: Its antigen is undetermined.

Unique molecular identifiers had been added to the TCR beta cDNA libraries. With roughly 1 to 11 million T cells as the source, 500,000 to 650,000 cDNA molecules resulted. TCRdb reprocessed the PCR reads via MiXCR and lists one record per CDR3 protein. The data contain hundreds of thousands of distinct CDR3 sequences, approximately 38% of them singletons. The receptor was derived from a girl aged 2-15 years with multiple sclerosis. The sequencing input was blood. The gene calls are TRBV27 and TRBJ2-1; 7 bases are a match to TRBD2. CDR3 sequence: CASSLRKVGGSYEQFF. The CDR3 DNA sequence: TGTGCCAGCAGTTTGAGGAAAGTAGGCGGGAGCTATGAGCAGTTCTTC.